Following are 21 T cell receptor beta chains from one sample sequenced in a study of cytomegalovirus exposure and HLA in healthy donors. Sequenced by immunoSEQ multiplex PCR; TCRdb stores in-frame clones only, minus some. The sample lists approximately 220,000 clones, approximately 80% occurring once. The sample comprised PBMCs. These receptors came from a young woman in good health and CMV-seropositive.

The chain employs TRBV7-9 and TRBJ1-2; tentative D call: TRBD1 (5 bases). Trimming cost V 1 base and J 6 bases, with 15 bases left between them. The CDR3 sequence is 15 residues long. Germline V gene lookup returns CDR1 SEHNR and CDR2 FQNEAQ (reference sequence). The CDR3 DNA reads as TGTGCCAGCAGCTTAGAGGTTGCAGGGATCGATGGCTACACCTTC. The encoded protein is CASSLEVAGIDGYTF. Drawing the rest from reference TRBV7-9 and TRBJ1-2, the complete variable domain is DTGVSQNPRHKITKRGQNVTFRCDPISEHNRLYWYRQTLGQGPEFLTYFQNEAQLEKSRLLSDRFSAERPKGSFSTLEIQRTEQGDSAMYLCASSLEVAGIDGYTFGSGTRLTVV.

This chain joins TRBV4-1 and TRBJ2-7, with 10 positions matching TRBD1. J gave up 0 bases and V 1 base, and 6 bases lay outside the gene matches. The CDR3 is 17 residues long. The germline gives CDR1 MGHRA, CDR2 YSYEKL. CDR3 in DNA: TGCGCCAGCAGCCAAGGGTTCGGGACAGGGGACTCCTACGAGCAGTACTTC. Translated, it gives CASSQGFGTGDSYEQYF.

The chain links TRBV7-2 to TRBJ2-5; TRBD2 might be the D (5 bases). The CDR3 consists of 15 residues. CDR1 is SGHTA, CDR2 FQGNSA, per germline. V lost 5 bases and J lost 1, with 14 bases in between. The CDR3 spells CASSRISGVQETQYF. The CDR3 coding sequence is TGTGCCAGCAGCCGAATCAGCGGAGTCCAAGAGACCCAGTACTTC.

This clone occurred a few times. V usage is TRBV5-1 and J usage is TRBJ1-2; TRBD1 matches at 9 bases. CDR3 length: 12 amino acids. Per the germline V gene, CDR1 is SGHRS and CDR2 is YFSETQ. V was pared by 5 bases and J by 8 bases, with 4 bases of the junction left unmatched. The CDR3 protein is CASRGQGHGYTF. For the CDR3, the DNA is TGCGCCAGCAGGGGACAGGGTCACGGCTACACCTTC.

This sequence joins TRBV6-5 and TRBJ1-2, with 9 bases lining up with TRBD1. The CDR3 runs to 15 residues. V trimming: 2 bases; J trimming: 2 bases; junction bases outside the gene matches: 3. CDR1 and CDR2 (germline): MNHEY, SVGAGI. CDR3 amino acids: CASSYLGQGNYGYTF. The CDR3 DNA reads as TGTGCCAGCAGTTACCTAGGACAGGGGAACTATGGCTACACCTTC.

The chain carries TRBV6-6 and TRBJ2-7, with unresolved D. CDR3 length: 12 amino acids. CDR1 and CDR2 from the germline V gene are MNHNY and SVGAGI (reference sequence). V was pared by 6 bases and J by 4 bases, with 10 bases between. DNA for the CDR3: TGTGCCAGCAGCTCAGGATCTTACGAGCAGTACTTC. Protein: CASSSGSYEQYF.

This rearrangement joins TRBV28 to TRBJ2-5; TRBD1 matches at 9 bases. The CDR3 sequence is 15 residues long. The germline CDR1 and CDR2 sequences are MDHEN and SYDVKM. Trimming at V came to 5 bases and at J to 3 bases, leaving 7 bases not matched to a gene. The DNA for the CDR3 is TGTGCCAGCAGTAAAGGACAGGGGCCGGAAGAGACCCAGTACTTC. Amino acids: CASSKGQGPEETQYF.

The genes are TRBV6-6 and TRBJ1-2; D may be TRBD1 (6 bases). CDR3 length equals 15 residues. The germline V and J ends were trimmed by 7 bases and 5 bases, with 20 bases remaining between them. Germline values: CDR1 MNHNY, CDR2 SVGAGI (reference sequence). CDR3 bases: TGTGCCAGCACTCCCAGCCTCGACAGGTATTATGGCTACACCTTC. It translates to CASTPSLDRYYGYTF.

The rearrangement links TRBV6-6 to TRBJ2-2, with D possibly being TRBD1 (6 bases). Germline CDR1 and CDR2: MNHNY and SVGAGI (reference sequence). The ends were cut back, 11 bases at V and 1 base at J, with 20 bases in the middle. The CDR3 has 16 residues. CDR3 in amino acids: CAGSRGHVLNTGELFF. The CDR3 DNA is TGTGCCGGAAGCCGGGGACATGTGTTGAACACCGGGGAGCTGTTTTTT.

The table lists this clone with a few counts. This chain connects TRBV29-1 to TRBJ1-2; D is perhaps TRBD1 (5 bases). The CDR3 contains 14 residues. The V end was cut by 7 bases, the J end by 8 bases, with 23 bases between. Germline CDR1 is SQVTM and CDR2 is ANQGSEA. The CDR3 here is CSGASLDRRTGYTF. CDR3 coding DNA: TGCAGCGGTGCAAGCTTAGACCGACGGACAGGCTACACCTTC.

This clone was counted a single time. The chain employs TRBV27 and TRBJ1-5; D is unclear. The CDR3 has 16 residues. Germline CDR1 and CDR2: MNHEY and SMNVEV (reference sequence). Trimming pared 5 bases from V and 1 base from J, leaving 15 bases between. The CDR3 protein is CASSPLGFRSNQPQHF. CDR3 coding DNA: TGTGCCAGCAGTCCCCTGGGTTTTAGAAGCAATCAGCCCCAGCATTTT.

This clone was counted a single time. The chain uses TRBV5-6 and TRBJ1-1; D gene uncertain. The CDR3 runs to 15 residues. V lost 1 base to trimming and J lost 3 bases, with 13 bases between them. Germline V lookup: CDR1 SGHDT, CDR2 YYEEEE. In DNA form, the CDR3 reads TGTGCCAGCAGCTTGTTCAGGAAAGGATACACTGAAGCTTTCTTT. This gives the protein CASSLFRKGYTEAFF.

The chain uses TRBV4-1 and TRBJ2-6; D is uncertain. The V end lost 1 base, the J end lost 2 bases, and 9 bases lay between the germline ends. The germline V gene has CDR1 MGHRA and CDR2 YSYEKL. This CDR3 has 16 residues. This CDR3 reads CASSQVWATGANVLTF. CDR3 DNA sequence: TGCGCCAGCAGCCAAGTGTGGGCAACTGGGGCCAACGTCCTGACTTTC.

V is TRBV7-9 and J is TRBJ1-1; tentatively, D is TRBD1 (5 bases). This CDR3 has 15 amino acids. Trimming shortened V by 5 bases and J by 5 bases, and 18 bases separated the two germline ends. From germline, CDR1 is SEHNR and CDR2 FQNEAQ (reference sequence). The CDR3 DNA reads as TGTGCCAGCAGCCTCCGGGGAGGGAGGGGAACTGAAGCTTTCTTT. The encoded protein is CASSLRGGRGTEAFF.

This clone was seen just once. This chain uses TRBV27 with TRBJ1-5; TRBD1 might be the D (5 bases). Trimming cost V 8 bases and J 0 bases, with 11 bases left between them. CDR3 length equals 14 residues. CDR1 and CDR2 from the germline V gene are MNHEY and SMNVEV (reference sequence). CDR3 in DNA: TGTGCCAGCCGGGGAAGGGGTAGCAATCAGCCCCAGCATTTT. Amino acid sequence: CASRGRGSNQPQHF.

This rearrangement joins TRBV11-3 to TRBJ2-7; possible D gene TRBD2, 6 bases. The V gene lost 3 bases and the J gene lost 0 bases, with 9 bases spanning the gap. CDR1 and CDR2 (germline): SGHNT, YENEEA. This CDR3 has 14 residues. CDR3: CASSLVAVSYEQYF. The CDR3 coding sequence is TGTGCCAGCAGCTTGGTAGCGGTCTCCTACGAGCAGTACTTC.

The chain combines TRBV27 with TRBJ2-1; D gene unclear. From germline, CDR1 is MNHEY and CDR2 SMNVEV (reference sequence). The CDR3 spans 13 residues. Trimming left V 6 bases short and J 4 bases short, with 10 bases between. The CDR3 spells CASRGLGYNEQFF. The CDR3, as DNA: TGTGCCAGCAGGGGCCTAGGGTACAATGAGCAGTTCTTC.

The J gene is TRBJ1-3, the V gene TRBV2; D is unclear. The CDR3 is 19 residues long. The ends were cut back, 7 bases at V and 3 bases at J, with 28 bases in the middle. Germline lookup yields CDR1 SNHLY and CDR2 FYNNEI. The CDR3 loop reads CASTKFLSPQKGVGNTIYF. DNA for the CDR3: TGTGCCAGCACTAAATTTCTCTCGCCCCAGAAAGGAGTTGGAAACACCATATATTTT. Full variable domain (remainder filled in from reference TRBV2 and TRBJ1-3): EPEVTQTPSHQVTQMGQEVILRCVPISNHLYFYWYRQILGQKVEFLVSFYNNEISEKSEIFDDQFSVERPDGSNFTLKIRSTKLEDSAMYFCASTKFLSPQKGVGNTIYFGEGSWLTVV.

V and J are TRBV7-6 and TRBJ1-1; maybe TRBD1 (5 bases). The CDR3 is 14 amino acids. The germline V and J ends were trimmed by 1 base and 1 base, with 7 bases remaining between them. Germline V CDR1 and CDR2: SGHVS, FNYEAQ. CDR3 loop: CASSLDGGNTEAFF. CDR3 DNA: TGTGCCAGCAGCTTAGATGGGGGGAACACTGAAGCTTTCTTT.

This clone was seen a few times. The chain links TRBV2 to TRBJ1-2, with TRBD1 as a possible D gene (5 bases). The CDR3 totals 10 residues. Germline CDR1 is SNHLY and CDR2 is FYNNEI. Trimming took off 8 bases at V and 8 bases at J, with 9 bases between the two ends. In DNA form, the CDR3 reads TGTGCCAGCGGCAGGGACGGCTACACCTTC. It codes for CASGRDGYTF.

The J gene is TRBJ2-4, the V gene TRBV27; 10 bases agree with TRBD1. V shed 7 bases and J 10 bases; nucleotides not matched to a gene: 10. Germline CDR1 and CDR2: MNHEY and SMNVEV (reference sequence). The CDR3 loop spans 14 amino acids. CDR3 DNA: TGTGCCAGCAAGCCCGGGACAGGGGAAGGGATTCAGTACTTC. Its translation: CASKPGTGEGIQYF.